The source of this T cell receptor beta chain is a study of cytomegalovirus exposure and HLA in healthy donors. Whole-study findings and limits: Some segments of the V type, notably TRBV6-2 and TRBV6-3, were excluded as indistinguishable. In a later analysis, donors in an Asian-associated ancestry cluster reportedly had fewer N-insertions in productive TCRs than the cohort mean. Only CMV serostatus was available as immune exposure information.

The CDR3 length is 15 residues. Unmatched junction bases numbered 10, after V lost 8 bases and J lost 4 bases. Germline lookup yields CDR1 MGHRA and CDR2 YSYEKL. This clone showed up just a few times. Its antigen is still unknown. Primers included in the PCR were 60 Vbeta and 13 Jbeta primers. The protocol was immunoSEQ multiplex PCR, while the TCRdb copy is restricted to in-frame clones and leaves out a portion. The sample comprises approximately 210,000 clones, 70% to 80% of which are singletons, and 2.1% rests with the top ten. The sequencing sample was made of PBMCs. This sequence joins TRBV4-1 and TRBJ1-1, with 10 bases fitting TRBD1. The receptor comes from a woman in her twenties or thirties in good health and CMV-seropositive. The CDR3 DNA is TGCGCCAGCGGCGGGACAGGGGCGCGGATCACTGAAGCTTTCTTT. As protein: CASGGTGARITEAFF.